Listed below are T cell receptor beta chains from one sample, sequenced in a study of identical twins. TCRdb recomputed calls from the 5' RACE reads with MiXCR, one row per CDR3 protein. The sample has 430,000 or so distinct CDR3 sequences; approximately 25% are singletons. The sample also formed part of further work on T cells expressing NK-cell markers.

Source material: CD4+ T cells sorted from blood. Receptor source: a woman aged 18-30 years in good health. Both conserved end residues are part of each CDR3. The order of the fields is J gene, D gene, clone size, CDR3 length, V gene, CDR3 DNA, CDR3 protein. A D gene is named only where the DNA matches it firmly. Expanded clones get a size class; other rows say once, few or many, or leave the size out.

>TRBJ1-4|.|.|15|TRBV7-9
TGTGCCAGCAGCTTAGGAGATGCAACTAATGAAAAACTGTTTTTT
CASSLGDATNEKLFF
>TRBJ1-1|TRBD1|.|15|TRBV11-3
TGTGCCAGCAGCCCTGCTGCTGGCGGACAGGACGAAGCTTTCTTT
CASSPAAGGQDEAFF
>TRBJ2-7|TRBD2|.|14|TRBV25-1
TGTGCCAGCAGTGAGGGGACTAGCGATGACGAGCAGTACTTC
CASSEGTSDDEQYF
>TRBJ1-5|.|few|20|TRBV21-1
TGTGCCAGCAGCAATGAATTAGAGGGAGTCAGGCTTTATAGCAATCAGCCCCAGCATTTT
CASSNELEGVRLYSNQPQHF
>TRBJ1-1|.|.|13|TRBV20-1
TGCAGTGCTGGTCGGACAGAGAACACTGAAGCTTTCTTT
CSAGRTENTEAFF
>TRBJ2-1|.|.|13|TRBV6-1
TGTGCCAGCGGGGGGGCCCTGGTAAATGAGCAGTTCTTC
CASGGALVNEQFF
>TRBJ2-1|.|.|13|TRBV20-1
TGCAGCTCGGATTCAAGGCAAATTAATGAGCAGTTCTTC
CSSDSRQINEQFF
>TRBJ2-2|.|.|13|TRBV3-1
TGTGCCAGCAGCCTTTCGGGGGGCCGGGAGCTGTTTTTT
CASSLSGGRELFF
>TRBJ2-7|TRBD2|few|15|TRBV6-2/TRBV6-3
TGTGCCAGCAGCCTCCGAGGACTAGTAGCCTACGAGCAGTACTTC
CASSLRGLVAYEQYF
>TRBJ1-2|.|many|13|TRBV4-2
TGTGCCAGCAGTCAGGGAGAGAACTATGGCTACACCTTC
CASSQGENYGYTF
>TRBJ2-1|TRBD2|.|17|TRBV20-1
TGCAGTGCACCCGGACTAGCGGGGGTATATTCATACAATGAGCAGTTCTTC
CSAPGLAGVYSYNEQFF
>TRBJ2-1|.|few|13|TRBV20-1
TGCAGTGCCGGGAGGGACAGTAACAATGAGCAGTTCTTC
CSAGRDSNNEQFF
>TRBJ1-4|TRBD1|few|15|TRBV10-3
TGTGCCATCAGGCCATCTGACAGGGAGGGAGGAAAACTGTTTTTT
CAIRPSDREGGKLFF
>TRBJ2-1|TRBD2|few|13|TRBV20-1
TGCAGTGCGGCGGGGGGGCCGTGGAATGAGCAGTTCTTC
CSAAGGPWNEQFF
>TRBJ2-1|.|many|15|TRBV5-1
TGCGCCAGCAGCTTACAGGGCCAGGGTGGAAGTGAGCAGTTCTTC
CASSLQGQGGSEQFF
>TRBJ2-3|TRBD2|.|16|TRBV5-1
TGCGCCAGCAGCGTCCAGAGCGGGGGGCGAGGAGATACGCAGTATTTT
CASSVQSGGRGDTQYF
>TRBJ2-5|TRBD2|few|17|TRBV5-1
TGCGCCAGCAGCGGAGGCACCTTAGCGGGAGGGGAAGAGACCCAGTACTTC
CASSGGTLAGGEETQYF
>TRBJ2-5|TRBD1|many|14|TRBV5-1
TGTGCCAGCAGCTTAGGGACAGGACAAGAGACCCAGTACTTC
CASSLGTGQETQYF
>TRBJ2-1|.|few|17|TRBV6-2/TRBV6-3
TGTGCCAGCAGTTACACCCTGGGGTGGGGGCCTCCATTTGAGCAGTTCTTC
CASSYTLGWGPPFEQFF
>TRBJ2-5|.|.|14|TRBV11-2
TGTGCCAGCAGCTTAGAGCCAGGGTTGGAGACCCAGTACTTC
CASSLEPGLETQYF
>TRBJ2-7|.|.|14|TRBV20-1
TGCAGTGCTAGAGATACGGGCAGGGATTACGGGCAGTACTTC
CSARDTGRDYGQYF
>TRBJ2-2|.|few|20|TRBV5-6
TGTGCCAGCAGCTCGGCCGGGACGCGGGTCGTATCCTCGAACACCGGGGAGCTGTTTTTT
CASSSAGTRVVSSNTGELFF
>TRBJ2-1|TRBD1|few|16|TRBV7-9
TGTGCCAGCCTCCGGTTTCTGGGACAGTCCTCGGATGAGCAGTTCTTC
CASLRFLGQSSDEQFF
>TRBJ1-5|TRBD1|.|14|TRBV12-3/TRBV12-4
TGTGCCAGCAGCTCAGGACAGGCGGTTCAGCCCCAGCATTTT
CASSSGQAVQPQHF
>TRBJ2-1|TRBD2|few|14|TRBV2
TGTGCCAGCAGTGAGTGGGAGGGCCGGCATGAGCAGTTCTTC
CASSEWEGRHEQFF
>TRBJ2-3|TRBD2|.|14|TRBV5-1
TGCGCCAGCAAGGCGGGAGGGCCAACAGATACGCAGTATTTT
CASKAGGPTDTQYF
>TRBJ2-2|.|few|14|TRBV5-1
TGCGCCAGCAGCTTTAGGGAGAACACCGGGGAGCTGTTTTTT
CASSFRENTGELFF
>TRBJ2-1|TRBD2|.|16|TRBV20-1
TGCAGTGCTCATCACCCTAGCGGGGGGGCTTACAATGAGCAGTTCTTC
CSAHHPSGGAYNEQFF
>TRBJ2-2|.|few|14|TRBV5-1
TGCGCCAGCAGCCCGGACGGGAGCACCGGGGAGCTGTTTTTT
CASSPDGSTGELFF
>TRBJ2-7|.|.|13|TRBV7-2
TGTGCCAGCAGCTTAATACAGGGAGGCGAGCAGTACTTC
CASSLIQGGEQYF
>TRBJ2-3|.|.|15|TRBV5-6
TGTGCCAGCAGCTTCCCCCCGGGTAGCTCAGATACGCAGTATTTT
CASSFPPGSSDTQYF
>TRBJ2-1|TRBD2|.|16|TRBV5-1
TGCGCCAGCAGCCCGGCCCATCCGGGACTAGGACATGAGCAGTTCTTC
CASSPAHPGLGHEQFF
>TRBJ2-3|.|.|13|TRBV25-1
TGTGCCAGCAGTGAGCGGGACCCAGATCCGCAGTATTTT
CASSERDPDPQYF
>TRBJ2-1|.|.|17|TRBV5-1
TGCGCCAGCAGCTTGGTTGCTGGGGCCCTTATCGGAGATGAGCAGTTCTTC
CASSLVAGALIGDEQFF
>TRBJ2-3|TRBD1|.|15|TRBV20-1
TGCAGTGCTAGACTCTGGGGACAGGGCGCAGATACGCAGTATTTT
CSARLWGQGADTQYF
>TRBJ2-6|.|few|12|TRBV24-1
TGTGCCCCACGTCCCGGGGCCAACGTCCTGACTTTC
CAPRPGANVLTF
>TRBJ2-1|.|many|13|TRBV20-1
TGCAGTGCTAGCGGGAGCTCCTACAATGAGCAGTTCTTC
CSASGSSYNEQFF
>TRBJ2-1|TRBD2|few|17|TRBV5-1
TGCGCCAGCGAGGGTGGCAATAGCGGGAGGGTCTACAATGAGCAGTTCTTC
CASEGGNSGRVYNEQFF
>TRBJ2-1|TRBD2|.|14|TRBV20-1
TGCAGTGCTCCGGGACTAGTACGAAAGAATGAGCAGTTCTTC
CSAPGLVRKNEQFF
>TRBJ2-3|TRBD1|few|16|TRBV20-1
TGCAGTGCGGTAACCGGACAGGGAGTGGGCACAGATACGCAGTATTTT
CSAVTGQGVGTDTQYF
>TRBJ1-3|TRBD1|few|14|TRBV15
TGTGCCACCACCCCAGGGACAGTACGAAACACCATATATTTT
CATTPGTVRNTIYF
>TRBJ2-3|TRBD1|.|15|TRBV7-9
TGTGCCAGCAGCTTAGCGGGACAGGGAGCAGATACGCAGTATTTT
CASSLAGQGADTQYF
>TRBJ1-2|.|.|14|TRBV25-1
TGTGCCAGCAGGCCAGGCGCCGCTAACTATGGCTACACCTTC
CASRPGAANYGYTF
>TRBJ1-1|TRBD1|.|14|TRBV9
TGTGCCAGCAGCGCGGGACAGGGGGACTCTCGAGCTTTCTTT
CASSAGQGDSRAFF
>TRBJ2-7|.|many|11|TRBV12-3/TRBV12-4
TGTGCCAGCAGAAATCTCTACGAGCAGTACTTC
CASRNLYEQYF